These 17 T cell receptor beta chains originate from one sample sequenced in a study of shared clonotypes between healthy human individuals. The data were produced by immunoSEQ multiplex PCR, yet TCRdb's version contains in-frame clones alone and is incomplete. The profile covers some 2.4 million clones, with over 85% appearing a single time and about 0.39% taken by the ten largest. Sequenced input: naive CD4+ T cells from PBMCs. Subset meaning: CD45RA+ positively selected. All receptors come from a man younger than 35 in good health. Some clones in this sample may be carry-over from other donors' samples.

The CDR3 sequence is CAWTLRGLRVGEQYF. The DNA of the CDR3 is TGTGCCTGGACTCTCAGGGGGCTAAGAGTGGGCGAGCAGTACTTC. The V and J genes are TRBV30 and TRBJ2-7; the match to TRBD1 covers 8 bases. This CDR3 has 15 residues. Germline values: CDR1 GTSNPN, CDR2 SVGIG (reference sequence). V lost 4 bases to trimming and J lost 6 bases; unmatched junction nucleotides: 14.

V and J are TRBV19 and TRBJ1-5; possibly TRBD1 for D (5 bases). CDR1 is LNHDA and CDR2 is SQIVND in the germline V gene (reference sequence). The CDR3 has 15 residues. With 3 bases removed from V and 2 bases from J, the gap between germline ends came to 11 bases. CDR3 nucleotides: TGTGCCAGTAGTATTAGCAGGGCAGGCAATCAGCCCCAGCATTTT. Its translation: CASSISRAGNQPQHF. The full variable domain, with the rest looked up from reference TRBV19 and TRBJ1-5, is DGGITQSPKYLFRKEGQNVTLSCEQNLNHDAMYWYRQDPGQGLRLIYYSQIVNDFQKGDIAEGYSVSREKKESFPLTVTSAQKNPTAFYLCASSISRAGNQPQHFGDGTRLSIL.

J is TRBJ2-7 and V is TRBV15, with D maybe TRBD1 (6 bases). This CDR3 has 15 residues. CDR1 LNHNV and CDR2 YYDKDF come from the germline V gene (reference sequence). V lost 0 bases, J lost 4 bases, and 13 bases lay in between. The CDR3 spells CATSRDYREQYEQYF. In DNA, the CDR3 is TGTGCCACCAGCAGAGATTACAGGGAACAATACGAGCAGTACTTC.

Points on this clone: The same CDR3 also results from other DNA sequences found in this sample. The chain couples TRBV7-2 to TRBJ1-2; D is possibly TRBD1 (5 bases). Deletions cut 5 bases from V and 2 bases from J, with 12 bases between. From germline, CDR1 is SGHTA and CDR2 FQGNSA. The CDR3 is made up of 14 amino acids. CDR3 loop: CASSPGRANYGYTF. CDR3 coding DNA: TGTGCCAGCAGCCCGGGACGGGCAAACTATGGCTACACCTTC.

J is TRBJ1-2 and V is TRBV19; no reliable D call. V lost 7 bases, J lost 7 bases, and 22 bases lay in between. Germline lookup yields CDR1 LNHDA and CDR2 SQIVND (reference sequence). The CDR3 runs to 15 residues. CDR3 residues: CASNPRGRFSRGYTF. In DNA, the CDR3 is TGTGCCAGTAATCCCCGAGGCAGGTTCTCCCGTGGCTACACCTTC.

This CDR3 reads CASRGRERYEQYF. The CDR3 bases are TGTGCCAGCAGGGGTCGGGAGCGGTACGAGCAGTACTTC. The genes are TRBV4-2 and TRBJ2-7; possible D gene TRBD2, 6 bases. The CDR3 is 13 residues long. Germline V gene sequence: CDR1 LGHNA, CDR2 YNFKEQ. With 6 bases removed from V and 4 bases from J, the gap between germline ends came to 13 bases.

The chain couples TRBV27 to TRBJ1-1; tentatively, D is TRBD1 (5 bases). The germline gives CDR1 MNHEY, CDR2 SMNVEV (reference sequence). The V end was cut by 7 bases, the J end by 5 bases, with 17 bases between. The CDR3 runs 14 residues. CDR3 sequence reads: CASTPRGGWTEAFF. The CDR3 region has the DNA TGTGCCAGCACCCCCCGGGGGGGGTGGACTGAAGCTTTCTTT.

The V call is TRBV4-1, the J call TRBJ2-1; 11 nucleotides align to TRBD2. The CDR3 is 17 residues long. Germline CDR1 and CDR2: MGHRA and YSYEKL. Germline trimming cut 3 bases from V and 6 bases from J; bases unmatched to any gene: 10. This chain's CDR3 is CASSHPATSGIVNEQFF. In DNA, the CDR3 is TGCGCCAGCAGCCACCCAGCGACTAGCGGGATTGTCAATGAGCAGTTCTTC.

The chain carries TRBV6-5 and TRBJ2-7; tentative D call: TRBD1 (5 bases). There are 15 residues in the CDR3. Per germline, CDR1 MNHEY and CDR2 SVGAGI. Trimming removed 4 bases from V and 0 bases from J, with 13 bases in between. The CDR3 loop is CASSSPSQGSYEQYF. The DNA for the CDR3 is TGTGCCAGCAGTTCCCCCAGCCAGGGCTCCTACGAGCAGTACTTC.

The rearrangement joins TRBV28 to TRBJ2-1; TRBD2 aligns across 10 bases. The V gene's germline CDR1 is MDHEN and CDR2 SYDVKM. The CDR3 is made up of 15 amino acids. Trimming removed 2 bases from V and 7 bases from J; junction bases left unmatched: 5. CDR3 amino acids: CASSLGASGSNEQFF. The DNA for the CDR3 is TGTGCCAGCAGTTTAGGGGCTAGCGGGAGTAATGAGCAGTTCTTC.

The chain combines TRBV7-3 with TRBJ2-7, with 8 bases aligning to TRBD2. V lost 2 bases, J lost 0 bases, and 9 bases stayed unmatched. The length of the CDR3 is 17 residues. Germline CDR1 reads SGHTA; CDR2 reads FQGTGA. For the CDR3, the DNA is TGTGCCAGCAGCTTAGTCTCTAGCGGGTTCCTCTCCTACGAGCAGTACTTC. This encodes CASSLVSSGFLSYEQYF.

V usage is TRBV25-1 and J usage is TRBJ1-1, with D perhaps TRBD1 (6 bases). V was shortened by 6 bases and J by 2 bases, with 13 bases between the two germline ends. The CDR3 consists of 14 residues. Per germline, CDR1 MGHDK and CDR2 SYGVNS. The CDR3 DNA follows: TGTGCCAGCAGGAACACAGGGACCAACACTGAAGCTTTCTTT. Translated, it gives CASRNTGTNTEAFF.

The chain combines TRBV6-6 with TRBJ2-6; no firm D call. Trimming took off 2 bases at V and 0 bases at J, with 8 bases between the two ends. CDR3 length: 16 residues. Germline assignment: CDR1 MNHNY and CDR2 SVGAGI (reference sequence). This chain's CDR3 is CASSYTYSSGANVLTF. The CDR3 region has the DNA TGTGCCAGCAGTTACACCTACAGCTCTGGGGCCAACGTCCTGACTTTC.

This clone was recorded a few times. Different DNA sequences within this sample yield the same CDR3. The rearrangement joins TRBV9 to TRBJ2-1; maybe TRBD2 (6 bases). The CDR3 sequence is 15 residues long. CDR1 SGDLS and CDR2 YYNGEE come from the germline V gene. Trimming removed 0 bases at V and 1 base at J, with 8 bases between. As DNA, the CDR3 is TGTGCCAGCAGCGTAGGGGACTTTTCCTACAATGAGCAGTTCTTC. Translation gives CASSVGDFSYNEQFF.

The chain is built from TRBV6-1 and TRBJ1-1; weak D call: TRBD1 (5 bases). The CDR3 covers 16 residues. Germline CDR1 MNHNS, CDR2 SASEGT. The ends were cut back, 0 bases at V and 1 base at J, with 12 bases in the middle. CDR3 region: CASSEAPAGRNTEAFF. CDR3 DNA: TGTGCCAGCAGTGAAGCGCCGGCAGGGCGGAACACTGAAGCTTTCTTT.

V is TRBV18 and J is TRBJ2-7; possibly TRBD1 for D (6 bases). CDR1 is KGHSH and CDR2 is LQKENI in the germline V gene. V lost 6 bases, J lost 4 bases, and 16 bases lay in between. The CDR3 length is 14 residues. The CDR3 nucleotides read TGTGCCAGCTCGTCGGCCGGACAGCTTTACGAGCAGTACTTC. Residues: CASSSAGQLYEQYF.

The chain joins TRBV6-1 to TRBJ2-1, with 8 bases matching TRBD2. Germline lookup yields CDR1 MNHNS and CDR2 SASEGT. This CDR3 spans 16 amino acids. Germline trimming cut 1 base from V and 6 bases from J; bases unmatched to any gene: 8. The CDR3 here is CASSEVSGRIGNEQFF. The CDR3 nucleotides read TGTGCCAGCAGTGAAGTCAGCGGGAGAATCGGCAATGAGCAGTTCTTC.